This TCR beta chain was identified during a study of identical twins. General study results and limits: Twins' surplus sharing was weaker for beta out-of-frame sequences. Sequences that were out-of-frame, alpha and twin-shared displayed an excess of low generation probability.

Template switching introduced a universal primer site, and the cDNA bore unique molecular identifiers. TCRdb ran MiXCR on the 5' RACE reads and lists one entry per CDR3 protein. In the table there are fewer than 500,000 distinct CDR3 sequences, 14% of which are singletons. This clonotype was detected only a few times. Its antigen is unknown. The length of the CDR3 is 16 residues. Germline CDR1 SGHNT, CDR2 YYREEE (reference sequence). V lost 4 bases and J 3 bases, leaving 20 bases between the germline ends. These data are also associated with another study on yellow fever vaccine responses in identical twins. According to that study: Convergence reportedly seemed to mark part of the twins' vaccine T cell response, with personalization marking the rest.

This rearrangement joins TRBV5-4 to TRBJ2-7, with D tentatively TRBD1 or TRBD2 (5 bases each). The sequence derives from a woman between 18 and 30 years old in good health. The material sequenced was CD4+ T cells sorted from blood. The CDR3 region has the DNA TGTGCCAGCAGCGGAGGTCGACAGACTAACATCTACGAGCAGTACTTC. Amino acids: CASSGGRQTNIYEQYF. The full variable domain, its missing parts supplied by reference TRBV5-4 and TRBJ2-7, is ETGVTQSPTHLIKTRGQQVTLRCSSQSGHNTVSWYQQALGQGPQFIFQYYREEENGRGNFPPRFSGLQFPNYSSELNVNALELDDSALYLCASSGGRQTNIYEQYFGPGTRLTVT.